This TCR beta chain originates from a study of T and B cells in COVID-19 patients. Whole-study context: Blood was sampled from COVID-19 patients who were either actively infected or recovered. Of around 20 active-infection patients, 15 to 18 carried comorbidities linked to unfavorable COVID-19 outcome.

TRB rearrangements were amplified by multiplex PCR with BIOMED2 TRB-A/B primers. TCRdb ran MiXCR on the multiplex PCR reads and lists one entry per CDR3 protein. This sample has fewer than 15,000 distinct CDR3 sequences, with more than 25% found just once. The V gene's germline CDR1 is MNHEY and CDR2 SVGEGT. This CDR3 spans 10 amino acids. The V gene lost 5 bases and the J gene lost 7 bases, with 3 bases spanning the gap. TRB was amplified from about 240-490 ng of blood genomic DNA. Regarding the study as a whole: Patients with COVID-19 reportedly showed strongly skewed T cell receptor beta variable and joining gene usage. Clonality of TRB repertoires was high in active COVID-19; recovery brought above-healthy diversity and richness.

A word on this clonotype: The antigen is undetermined.

Sequenced material: blood. The chain is built from TRBV6-2 or TRBV6-3 and TRBJ2-1; D uncertain. The TCR originated in a human donor who had recovered from COVID-19. The CDR3 DNA reads as TGTGCCAGCAGTGATAATGAGCAGTTCTTC. As protein: CASSDNEQFF.